Here is one T cell receptor (beta chain) with its context. Its target is unknown. The V and J ends lost 0 bases and 2 bases, in that order; junction bases with no gene match: 7. CDR3 length: 15 amino acids. Germline lookup yields CDR1 DFQATT and CDR2 SNEGSKA (reference sequence). The record originates from a study of blood T cells in healthy people across ages. Study findings and constraints: More naive CD4+ cells and higher diversity were found in long-lived than in aged donors.

Using a J-beta primer mix together with a sample-barcoded 5' primer, a second PCR was run for roughly 6 to 11 cycles. A template-switch adaptor that had 12 random nucleotides put a tag on each cDNA molecule. Each CDR3 protein is one row after TCRdb ran MiXCR on the 5' RACE reads. The sample contains roughly 1.4 million distinct CDR3 sequences, approximately 63% of which appear only once. The chain recombines TRBV20-1 with TRBJ2-7; 7 bases fit TRBD2. The sequence was obtained from a man between 18 and 29 years old in good health. The specimen was blood. CDR3 sequence (DNA): TGCAGTGCTAGAGATATGGGGGGGTTTCCCTACGAGCAGTACTTC. It yields the protein CSARDMGGFPYEQYF.